The rows below give T cell receptor beta chains drawn from one sample of a study of monozygotic twins with inflammatory bowel disease. Each CDR3 protein gets one entry in TCRdb, which reprocessed the 5' RACE reads and gives no DNA. Its listing shows approximately 400,000 distinct CDR3 sequences. Sequencing was carried out using blood. These TCRs come from a human donor with ulcerative colitis or Crohn's disease, or a healthy co-twin of an affected twin (not recorded which). The CDR3 runs from the conserved cysteine through the conserved F or W.

TRBV15	TRBJ2-5	13	CATSRVFKETQYF
TRBV6-1	TRBJ2-7	15	CASSLPGDRSYEQYF
TRBV5-1	TRBJ2-1	18	CASSLSEWGLAGDNEQFF
TRBV25-1	TRBJ1-3	15	CASSGQASSGNTIYF
TRBV20-1	TRBJ2-3	14	CSARQGAHTDTQYF
TRBV6-5	TRBJ1-3	16	CASSYLDPGDGNTIYF
TRBV7-3	TRBJ2-3	16	CASSDPGGEGTDTQYF
TRBV11-2	TRBJ2-3	13	CASSTRYGDTQYF
TRBV20-1	TRBJ1-4	14	CSASNPGYNEKLFF
TRBV12-3/TRBV12-4	TRBJ2-2	15	CATKSGRVDTGELFF
TRBV20-1	TRBJ2-5	12	CSASVVQETQYF
TRBV6-1	TRBJ1-4	18	CASSPPSGTGFLNEKLFF
TRBV4-1	TRBJ2-5	15	CASSKDPPPTETQYF
TRBV2	TRBJ2-5	15	CASSAESGGRETQYF
TRBV19	TRBJ2-2	19	CASSSFWRGGPTNTGELFF
TRBV7-9	TRBJ2-2	17	CASSTQLAGGPTGELFF
TRBV18	TRBJ2-5	14	CASSPTGILETQYF
TRBV30	TRBJ1-5	13	CAWRRQGEQPQHF
TRBV7-2	TRBJ1-1	12	CASSRRTGEAFF
TRBV24-1	TRBJ1-1	13	CATSDSANTEAFF
TRBV7-2	TRBJ2-1	12	CALREISGEQFF
TRBV6-6	TRBJ2-7	13	CASRGKGASEQYF
TRBV19	TRBJ2-7	15	CASSRPIGQTYEQYF
TRBV7-2	TRBJ1-1	13	CASLSGTGPEAFF
TRBV6-1	TRBJ1-2	16	CASSPPDPTGAVRYTF
TRBV27	TRBJ2-7	16	CASSLSSGGTSYEQYF
TRBV10-3	TRBJ1-3	14	CAINMDGSGNTIYF
TRBV29-1	TRBJ2-1	13	CSVRTGQGNEQFF
TRBV5-1	TRBJ2-3	15	CASRLRAFGTDTQYF
TRBV5-6	TRBJ2-3	15	CASGGGPRSTDTQYF
TRBV6-1	TRBJ1-4	18	CASRQGRLNTRPHEKLFF
TRBV24-1	TRBJ2-1	16	CATSETGTGDSNDQFF
TRBV20-1	TRBJ2-7	14	CSAHSGTLSYEQYF
TRBV20-1	TRBJ2-2	14	CSATKTGNTGELFF
TRBV7-9	TRBJ1-4	13	CASSRPLGEKLFF
TRBV24-1	TRBJ2-3	15	CATSSRQEYTDTQYF
TRBV6-5	TRBJ2-3	13	CASSYSRRGTQYF
TRBV9	TRBJ2-7	16	CASSPSGRTWGYEQYF
TRBV7-2	TRBJ2-5	13	CASSLDALETQYF
TRBV6-1	TRBJ2-3	14	CASRVTKGTDTQYF
TRBV7-2	TRBJ2-7	15	CASSLAGTDLYEQYF
TRBV6-6	TRBJ2-1	14	CASKYGAGGNEQFF
TRBV3-1	TRBJ1-1	14	CASSLRTPNTEAFF
TRBV19	TRBJ2-2	16	CASSIREVRLAGELFF
TRBV28	TRBJ2-5	20	CASSLTHMTSGSFMGETQYF
TRBV9	TRBJ2-5	15	CASSVEGGYQETQYF
TRBV3-1	TRBJ1-1	18	CASSQLIAGSPMNTEAFF
TRBV5-1	TRBJ2-4	16	CASSLVAGDYKNIQYF
TRBV27	TRBJ1-1	15	CASSFGTGTPKEAFF
TRBV27	TRBJ2-3	16	CASTSRGSRAPVTQYF
TRBV27	TRBJ2-2	15	CASSLYGVNTGELFF